This is a list of T cell receptor beta chains from one sample in a study of T cells in Graves' hyperthyroidism and ophthalmopathy. One entry per CDR3 protein, called by TCRdb with MiXCR from the multiplex PCR reads. This table holds a few hundred thousand distinct CDR3 sequences, around 14% found once. Sample: blood. The receptors were gathered from a woman aged 25 to 39 with Graves' hyperthyroidism. The CDR3 runs from the conserved cysteine through the conserved F or W. Fields, in order: V gene, clone size, D gene, J gene, CDR3 protein, CDR3 DNA. The D gene is left open where the match is weak. Expanded clones get a size class; other rows say once, few or many, or leave the size out.

TRBV7-2	NA	NA	TRBJ2-1	CASSIGSSASYNEQFF	TGTGCCAGCAGCATTGGGTCTAGCGCCTCCTACAATGAGCAGTTCTTC
TRBV6-1	NA	NA	TRBJ2-1	CASSRDGYEQFF	TGTGCCAGCAGTCGAGACGGCTACGAGCAGTTCTTC
TRBV20-1	few	TRBD2	TRBJ2-5	CSALPGTSGRANLQYF	TGCAGTGCCCTTCCCGGGACTAGCGGGAGAGCTAACCTACAGTACTTC
TRBV3-1	many	TRBD1	TRBJ2-7	CASSQATGQYYEQYF	TGTGCCAGCAGCCAAGCTACGGGACAGTACTACGAGCAGTACTTC
TRBV11-2	many	NA	TRBJ2-6	CASSSLGGSGANVLTF	TGTGCCAGCAGCTCGTTAGGGGGATCTGGGGCCAACGTCCTGACTTTC
TRBV6-7	NA	NA	TRBJ1-2	CASIPRRPWGGYTF	TGTGCCAGCATCCCCCGGAGGCCGTGGGGTGGCTACACCTTC
TRBV28	many	NA	TRBJ2-1	CASTLNPGLSSYNEQFF	TGTGCCAGCACCCTAAACCCGGGACTCAGCTCCTACAATGAGCAGTTCTTC
TRBV6-1	few	NA	TRBJ2-1	CASSDPPATPNNEQFF	TGTGCCAGCAGTGATCCCCCCGCGACACCGAACAATGAGCAGTTCTTC
TRBV20-1	few	NA	TRBJ1-3	CSARDSGSSGNTIYF	TGCAGTGCTAGAGATTCCGGGAGCTCTGGAAACACCATATATTTT
TRBV6-1	NA	TRBD2	TRBJ2-7	CASKPGLSSYEQYF	TGTGCCAGCAAACCGGGACTATCGTCCTACGAGCAGTACTTC
TRBV24-1	few	TRBD2	TRBJ2-5	CATSDSSGSFEETQYF	TGTGCCACCAGTGATTCTAGCGGGAGTTTCGAAGAGACCCAGTACTTC
TRBV27	many	NA	TRBJ1-5	CASRDYYSNQPQHF	TGTGCCAGCCGGGACTACTATAGCAATCAGCCCCAGCATTTT
TRBV4-1	few	TRBD2	TRBJ2-7	CASSQDRGGDPYEQYF	TGCGCCAGCAGCCAAGATCGCGGGGGGGACCCCTACGAGCAGTACTTC
TRBV20-1	few	NA	TRBJ2-5	CSAGAFGNQEAQYF	TGCAGTGCTGGAGCTTTTGGTAACCAAGAGGCCCAGTACTTC
TRBV7-6	NA	TRBD2	TRBJ2-3	CASSGGTSGRALDTQYF	TGTGCCAGCAGCGGGGGGACTAGCGGGAGGGCATTAGATACGCAGTATTTT
TRBV27	NA	NA	TRBJ2-1	CASRVSNEQFF	TGTGCCAGCAGGGTAAGCAATGAGCAGTTCTTC
TRBV7-9	few	TRBD1	TRBJ1-1	CASSSSTGKDTEAFF	TGTGCCAGCAGCTCCTCGACAGGGAAGGACACTGAAGCTTTCTTT
TRBV28	many	NA	TRBJ2-7	CASRWWGEQYF	TGTGCCAGCAGGTGGTGGGGCGAGCAGTACTTC
TRBV10-3	many	NA	TRBJ2-1	CAISEWGNEQFF	TGTGCCATCAGTGAGTGGGGCAATGAGCAGTTCTTC
TRBV10-3	many	TRBD2	TRBJ2-1	CAIRDLEGGPGEQFF	TGTGCCATCAGGGACCTCGAGGGAGGGCCTGGTGAGCAGTTCTTC
TRBV7-9	many	TRBD2	TRBJ2-7	CASSLGGTVYEQYF	TGTGCCAGCAGCTTGGGGGGGACGGTCTACGAGCAGTACTTC
TRBV5-1	many	NA	TRBJ2-2	CASSSDKSGELFF	TGCGCCAGCAGCTCGGACAAGTCCGGGGAGCTGTTTTTT